This TCR beta chain is drawn from a study of T cells in Graves' hyperthyroidism and ophthalmopathy. On the study more broadly: Peripheral blood was acquired at first diagnosis, ahead of any therapy whatsoever.

Unmatched junction bases numbered 7, after V lost 2 bases and J lost 3 bases. There are 16 residues in the CDR3. The V gene's germline CDR1 is SEHNR and CDR2 FQNEAQ (reference sequence). RNA transcripts served as the template for amplifying TCR beta CDR3 regions. An initial round of RT-PCR targeting the TCR CDR3 relied on the HTBI primer set. Each CDR3 protein is one row after TCRdb ran MiXCR on the multiplex PCR reads. The repertoire consists of approximately 530,000 distinct CDR3 sequences, with approximately 15% occurring once and the leading ten covering 18%. This clonotype was counted at least ten times. Patients aged 18 to 65 had newly diagnosed hyperthyroidism of under 2 months' duration.

This sequence originates from a woman under 30 with Graves' hyperthyroidism. The J gene is TRBJ2-1, the V gene TRBV7-9; TRBD2 aligns across 7 bases. Sequenced material: blood. Written as DNA, the CDR3 is TGTGCCAGCAGCTTAAGGTTGGGGGGGGGCTACAATGAGCAGTTCTTC. Translated: CASSLRLGGGYNEQFF. The complete variable domain, with remaining parts taken from reference TRBV7-9 and TRBJ2-1, reads DTGVSQNPRHKITKRGQNVTFRCDPISEHNRLYWYRQTLGQGPEFLTYFQNEAQLEKSRLLSDRFSAERPKGSFSTLEIQRTEQGDSAMYLCASSLRLGGGYNEQFFGPGTRLTVL.